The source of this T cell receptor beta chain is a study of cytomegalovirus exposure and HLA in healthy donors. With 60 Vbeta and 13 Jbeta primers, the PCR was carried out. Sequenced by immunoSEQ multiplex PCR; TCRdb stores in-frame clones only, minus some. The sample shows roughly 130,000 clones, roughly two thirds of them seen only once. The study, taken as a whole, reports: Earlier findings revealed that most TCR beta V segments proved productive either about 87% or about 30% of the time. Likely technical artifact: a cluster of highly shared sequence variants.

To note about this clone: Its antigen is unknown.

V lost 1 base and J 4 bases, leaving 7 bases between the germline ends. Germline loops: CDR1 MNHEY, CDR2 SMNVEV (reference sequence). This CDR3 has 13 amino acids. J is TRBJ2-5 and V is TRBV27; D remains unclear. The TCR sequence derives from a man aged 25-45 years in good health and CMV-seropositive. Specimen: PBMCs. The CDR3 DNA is TGTGCCAGCAGTTTATTCCGAGGAGAGACCCAGTACTTC. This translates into CASSLFRGETQYF.